This T cell receptor beta chain was captured in a study of blood T cells in healthy people across ages. A second PCR of 7 to 11 cycles used a sample-barcoded 5' primer and a J-beta primer mix. TCRdb redid the calling of the 5' RACE reads with MiXCR, one entry per CDR3 protein. The sample lists roughly 1.7 million distinct CDR3 sequences; roughly 32% were seen once. Germline V CDR1 and CDR2: DFQATT, SNEGSKA (reference sequence). This CDR3 is built from 15 residues. V lost 6 bases, J lost 6 bases, and 10 bases stayed unmatched. The chain links TRBV20-1 to TRBJ2-7; 14 positions agree with TRBD2. Sequencing was done on a sample of blood. The clonotype comes from a woman in her 30s in good health. The CDR3 DNA reads TGCAGTGCCCAAACCAGGGGACTAGCGGGAGCCGAGCAGTACTTC. It specifies CSAQTRGLAGAEQYF.